Presented here are 8 T cell receptor beta chains from one specimen sequenced in a study of CD8 T cells in Susac syndrome. RNA in amounts of about 0.5 to 1 ug was reverse transcribed with random hexamers. TCRdb reprocessed the immunoSEQ multiplex PCR reads with MiXCR, giving one entry per CDR3 protein. The data show 75,000 to 100,000 distinct CDR3 sequences, 94% seen once. The specimen was CD8+ T cells from PBMCs. The receptors were sampled from a human donor with Susac syndrome.

The chain uses TRBV5-6 and TRBJ1-5; D is uncertain. Germline V gives CDR1 SGHDT, CDR2 YYEEEE. The CDR3 contains 12 residues. V was pared by 0 bases and J by 5 bases, with 3 bases between. CDR3 in amino acids: CASSLADQPQHF. CDR3 nucleotide sequence: TGTGCCAGCAGCTTGGCCGATCAGCCCCAGCATTTT.

A single count supports this clonotype. The chain recombines TRBV20-1 with TRBJ1-5, with 7 bases matching TRBD1. In germline, CDR1 is DFQATT, CDR2 SNEGSKA (reference sequence). Trimming removed 6 bases from V and 3 bases from J; junction bases left unmatched: 8. The CDR3 has 14 residues. In DNA, the CDR3 is TGCAGTGCAAGGAGCAGGGGGGACAATCAGCCCCAGCATTTT. It is translated as CSARSRGDNQPQHF.

The chain joins TRBV7-8 to TRBJ2-1, with a tentative D call TRBD2 (5 bases). This CDR3 is 15 amino acids long. Germline V CDR1 and CDR2: SGHVS, FQNEAQ. The V end lost 0 bases, the J end lost 7 bases, and 13 bases lay between the germline ends. In nucleotides, the CDR3 is TGTGCCAGCAGCTTAGCCCCCGAACTAGAGAATGAGCAGTTCTTC. Its protein product is CASSLAPELENEQFF.

The chain links TRBV19 to TRBJ2-7, with D possibly TRBD1 on 5 matching bases. Per the germline V gene, CDR1 is LNHDA and CDR2 is SQIVND (reference sequence). This CDR3 region has 15 residues. Trimming took off 5 bases at V and 0 bases at J, with 14 bases between the two ends. As DNA, the CDR3 is TGTGCCAGTAGTCCAACAGGCTTTCGCTCCTACGAGCAGTACTTC. Translated, it gives CASSPTGFRSYEQYF. Using reference TRBV19 and TRBJ2-7 for the parts outside the CDR3, the full variable domain is DGGITQSPKYLFRKEGQNVTLSCEQNLNHDAMYWYRQDPGQGLRLIYYSQIVNDFQKGDIAEGYSVSREKKESFPLTVTSAQKNPTAFYLCASSPTGFRSYEQYFGPGTRLTVT.

This clonotype was seen a handful of times. V and J are TRBV4-3 and TRBJ2-5; no firm D call. The CDR3 is 16 residues long. V was trimmed by 0 bases and J by 2 bases, leaving 13 bases between them. CDR1 and CDR2 (germline): LGHNA, YSLEER. CDR3 sequence: CASSQDRRLTQETQYF. CDR3 nucleotide sequence: TGCGCCAGCAGCCAAGATCGACGCTTAACACAAGAGACCCAGTACTTC.

The chain links TRBV28 to TRBJ1-2; no reliable D call. V lost 2 bases and J 3 bases, leaving 7 bases between the germline ends. This CDR3 has 13 amino acids. Germline-derived CDR1 and CDR2 are MDHEN and SYDVKM. The CDR3 protein is CASSLSWDYGYTF. CDR3 DNA sequence: TGTGCCAGCAGTTTAAGTTGGGACTATGGCTACACCTTC.

The chain joins TRBV20-1 to TRBJ2-5; 7 nucleotides line up with TRBD2. With V trimmed by 4 bases and J by 0 bases, 5 bases remained unmatched. Germline assignment: CDR1 DFQATT and CDR2 SNEGSKA (reference sequence). The CDR3 extends over 14 amino acids. The CDR3 reads CSATLLANQETQYF. CDR3 nucleotides: TGCAGTGCTACCCTACTAGCGAACCAAGAGACCCAGTACTTC.

CDR3 nucleotide sequence: TGTGCCAGCAGCCAAAGGGGGGCCGATGAGCAGTTCTTC. Its translation: CASSQRGADEQFF. The V call is TRBV7-9, the J call TRBJ2-1, with D tentatively TRBD1 or TRBD2 (6 bases each). The V gene lost 5 bases and the J gene lost 8 bases, with 13 bases spanning the gap. This CDR3 contains 13 residues. Per the germline V gene, CDR1 is SEHNR and CDR2 is FQNEAQ (reference sequence).